The 12 T cell receptor beta chains below come from one sample, sequenced in a study of blood T cell repertoires in COVID-19. This table comes from immunoSEQ multiplex PCR, and its TCRdb copy is limited to in-frame clones, with some not included. This sample has 200,000 to 300,000 clones, with over 80% found just once. The sample taken for sequencing was peripheral blood. These receptors all come from a woman between 40 and 55 years old who had recovered from COVID-19.

The CDR3, as DNA: TGTGCCAGCAGCTTGAACACACCTAGCACAGATACGCAGTATTTT. It translates to CASSLNTPSTDTQYF. This chain connects TRBV5-5 to TRBJ2-3; D remains unclear. The V end was cut by 1 base, the J end by 0 bases, with 9 bases between. The germline V gene has CDR1 SGHKS and CDR2 YYEKEE (reference sequence). The CDR3 contains 15 residues. Complete variable domain (other parts from reference TRBV5-5 and TRBJ2-3): DAGVTQSPTHLIKTRGQQVTLRCSPISGHKSVSWYQQVLGQGPQFIFQYYEKEERGRGNFPDRFSARQFPNYSSELNVNALLLGDSALYLCASSLNTPSTDTQYFGPGTRLTVL.

The V and J genes are TRBV28 and TRBJ1-1; a weak D match, TRBD1 (5 bases). The V end lost 3 bases, the J end lost 3 bases, and 8 bases lay between the germline ends. Germline V CDR1 and CDR2: MDHEN, SYDVKM. The CDR3 loop spans 13 amino acids. CDR3 sequence (DNA): TGTGCCAGCAGTTTTACGGGGGACACTGAAGCTTTCTTT. Encoded protein: CASSFTGDTEAFF.

The rearrangement uses TRBV11-2 and TRBJ2-5; 11 bases are a match to TRBD2. CDR1 SGHAT and CDR2 FQNNGV come from the germline V gene. J gave up 3 bases and V 5 bases, and 11 bases lay outside the gene matches. The CDR3 contains 17 residues. This CDR3 reads CASSQKRTSGSEETQYF. The CDR3 DNA reads TGTGCCAGCAGCCAAAAGCGGACTAGCGGGTCCGAAGAGACCCAGTACTTC.

This clone showed up just once. The DNA for the CDR3 is TGTGCCAGCAGCCCGGCGGGCGGGGAGCTGTTTTTT. It encodes CASSPAGGELFF. The chain is built from TRBV7-9 and TRBJ2-2; possible D gene TRBD2, 5 bases. Germline V gene lookup returns CDR1 SEHNR and CDR2 FQNEAQ (reference sequence). V dropped 5 bases and J dropped 7 bases, with 8 bases sitting between them. This CDR3 is built from 12 residues.

This chain joins TRBV6-2 or TRBV6-3 and TRBJ2-3; 8 nucleotides line up with TRBD2. V trimming: 5 bases; J trimming: 3 bases; junction bases outside the gene matches: 10. CDR3 length: 16 residues. CDR1 is MNHEY, CDR2 SVGEGT, per germline. The DNA of the CDR3 is TGTGCCAGCAGTCGTGGGACTAGGCAAAGAACAGATACGCAGTATTTT. This gives the protein CASSRGTRQRTDTQYF.

The chain joins TRBV24-1 to TRBJ2-3; 7 positions agree with TRBD1. The J segment lost 6 bases and the V segment lost 4 bases, leaving 15 bases of the junction unmatched. Germline V CDR1 and CDR2: KGHDR, SFDVKD. The CDR3 sequence is 17 residues long. CDR3 DNA sequence: TGTGCCACCAGTGAAGGCTCGACAGGGTCACAAAGGGATACGCAGTATTTT. Translating it yields CATSEGSTGSQRDTQYF.

This clone was observed a handful of times. CDR3 DNA sequence: TGTGCCAGCAGCTTAGGGCAGGGGGCCTGGGCTGAAGCTTTCTTT. This translates into CASSLGQGAWAEAFF. V gene TRBV7-6 combines with J gene TRBJ1-1; TRBD1 agrees at 8 bases. The CDR3 sequence is 15 residues long. V lost 1 base and J lost 6; bases outside the gene matches: 7. Germline-derived CDR1 and CDR2 are SGHVS and FNYEAQ.

V usage is TRBV11-3 and J usage is TRBJ2-3, with D possibly being TRBD2 (6 bases). CDR1 and CDR2 from the germline V gene are SGHNT and YENEEA. V was shortened by 3 bases and J by 5 bases, with 12 bases between the two germline ends. The CDR3 extends over 14 amino acids. In DNA form, the CDR3 reads TGTGCCAGCAGCTTTGCAGCGGGCCGAGATACGCAGTATTTT. Amino acid sequence: CASSFAAGRDTQYF.

A single count supports this clone. This chain joins TRBV28 and TRBJ1-2; D is undetermined. The CDR3 sequence is 13 residues long. The V gene lost 5 bases and the J gene lost 4 bases, with 11 bases spanning the gap. CDR1 and CDR2 (germline): MDHEN, SYDVKM. Written as DNA, the CDR3 is TGTGCCAGCAGTACGAAGACACTCTATGGCTACACCTTC. It encodes CASSTKTLYGYTF.

The chain employs TRBV6-5 and TRBJ1-2, with 9 positions matching TRBD1. The CDR3 loop spans 13 amino acids. Germline-derived CDR1 and CDR2 are MNHEY and SVGAGI. Trimming took 6 bases from V and 8 from J; bases not matched to a gene: 7. The CDR3, as DNA: TGTGCCAGCAGAAGGACAGGGGCGATAGGCTACACCTTC. Protein product: CASRRTGAIGYTF.

The CDR3 sequence: CASSITRADGYTF. CDR3 nucleotides: TGTGCCAGTAGTATCACCAGGGCTGATGGCTACACCTTC. The V and J genes are TRBV19 and TRBJ1-2; D perhaps matches TRBD1 (5 bases). The CDR3 is made up of 13 amino acids. Trimming left V 3 bases short and J 6 bases short, with 11 bases between. Looked up from germline, CDR1 is LNHDA and CDR2 is SQIVND (reference sequence). Complete variable domain (other parts from reference TRBV19 and TRBJ1-2): DGGITQSPKYLFRKEGQNVTLSCEQNLNHDAMYWYRQDPGQGLRLIYYSQIVNDFQKGDIAEGYSVSREKKESFPLTVTSAQKNPTAFYLCASSITRADGYTFGSGTRLTVV.

V is TRBV6-5 and J is TRBJ1-5, with unresolved D. The CDR3 length is 13 residues. V lost 4 bases and J lost 6, with 10 bases in between. From germline, CDR1 is MNHEY and CDR2 SVGAGI. The CDR3: CASSSGVGQPQHF. The CDR3 coding sequence is TGTGCCAGCAGTTCGGGAGTCGGTCAGCCCCAGCATTTT.